The 24 T cell receptor beta chains below were found in one sample sequenced in a study of blood T cells in healthy people across ages. With a J-beta primer mix and a sample-barcoded 5' primer, a second PCR ran about 7 to 12 cycles. TCRdb reprocessed the 5' RACE reads with MiXCR, giving one entry per CDR3 protein. The sample includes 800,000 to 1,000,000 distinct CDR3 sequences, roughly 50% of them seen just once. The sample comprised blood. The origin of the receptors is a young man in good health.

The chain has TRBV10-2 and TRBJ2-3, with D uncertain. Germline CDR1 and CDR2: WSHSY and SAAADI. V lost 5 bases to trimming and J lost 3 bases, with 15 bases between them. The CDR3 sequence is 15 residues long. CDR3: CASSPSILFTDTQYF. CDR3 nucleotide sequence: TGCGCCAGCAGTCCATCTATCCTTTTTACAGATACGCAGTATTTT.

The chain recombines TRBV20-1 with TRBJ1-1; D gene uncertain. Germline V gene lookup returns CDR1 DFQATT and CDR2 SNEGSKA (reference sequence). Trimming left V 6 bases short and J 2 bases short, with 13 bases between. The CDR3 is 13 amino acids. CDR3 sequence (DNA): TGCAGTGCCAGACGCACAGCCAACACTGAAGCTTTCTTT. It encodes CSARRTANTEAFF.

CDR3 sequence reads: CASSQASNSEQYF. The CDR3 DNA reads as TGTGCCAGCAGCCAGGCGAGCAATAGCGAGCAGTACTTC. This sequence joins TRBV27 and TRBJ2-7; no reliable D call. The length of the CDR3 is 13 residues. The V gene's germline CDR1 is MNHEY and CDR2 SMNVEV (reference sequence). Trimming removed 6 bases from V and 6 bases from J, with 15 bases in between.

This clonotype was observed a few times. The chain is built from TRBV4-1 and TRBJ2-5; no definite D call. The CDR3 contains 15 residues. Germline V lookup: CDR1 MGHRA, CDR2 YSYEKL. With 0 bases removed from V and 0 bases from J, the gap between germline ends came to 8 bases. This chain's CDR3 is CASSQEGLDQETQYF. Written as DNA, the CDR3 is TGCGCCAGCAGCCAAGAAGGTCTGGACCAAGAGACCCAGTACTTC.

The genes are TRBV2 and TRBJ1-5; no clear D gene. The CDR3 is 15 residues long. The V gene lost 4 bases and the J gene lost 2 bases, with 12 bases spanning the gap. Germline values: CDR1 SNHLY, CDR2 FYNNEI. DNA of the CDR3: TGTGCCAGCAGTGCCCGATCCGGGGGCAATCAGCCCCAGCATTTT. This sequence encodes CASSARSGGNQPQHF.

This clonotype was recorded a few times. The rearrangement links TRBV27 to TRBJ1-6; 7 bases match TRBD1. CDR1 MNHEY and CDR2 SMNVEV come from the germline V gene (reference sequence). J gave up 4 bases and V 8 bases, and 5 bases lay outside the gene matches. The CDR3 sequence is 14 residues long. This CDR3 reads CASGGTVYNSPLHF. As DNA, the CDR3 is TGTGCCAGCGGGGGGACAGTGTATAATTCACCCCTCCACTTT.

The chain links TRBV6-5 to TRBJ2-7; 12 positions match TRBD2. Germline trimming cut 0 bases from V and 0 bases from J; bases unmatched to any gene: 3. The germline V gene has CDR1 MNHEY and CDR2 SVGAGI. This CDR3 is built from 17 residues. The CDR3 nucleotides read TGTGCCAGCAGTTACTCTCCTAGCGGGGGGGTCTCCTACGAGCAGTACTTC. Protein: CASSYSPSGGVSYEQYF.

The rearrangement uses TRBV29-1 and TRBJ2-3, with 7 bases that match TRBD2. Trimming at V came to 5 bases and at J to 0 bases, leaving 5 bases not matched to a gene. CDR1 and CDR2 (germline): SQVTM, ANQGSEA. This CDR3 is built from 14 residues. The CDR3 sequence is CSVRVSGSTDTQYF. In nucleotides, the CDR3 is TGCAGCGTTCGGGTTAGCGGGAGCACAGATACGCAGTATTTT.

Only a few counts were recorded for this clonotype. The rearrangement joins TRBV27 to TRBJ1-2; 8 positions agree with TRBD1. In germline, CDR1 is MNHEY, CDR2 SMNVEV (reference sequence). CDR3 size: 14 residues. J gave up 5 bases and V 5 bases, and 7 bases lay outside the gene matches. CDR3 residues: CASSQGDRNYGYTF. CDR3 coding DNA: TGTGCCAGCAGTCAAGGGGACAGGAATTATGGCTACACCTTC.

This clonotype has just one count. Possible read error: a much larger clone is one base away. The V gene is TRBV4-2, the J gene TRBJ2-1; 8 nucleotides align to TRBD2. CDR3 length equals 15 residues. Germline assignment: CDR1 LGHNA and CDR2 YNFKEQ. The chain's CDR3 is CASSQGTSSCNEQFF. CDR3 in DNA: TGTGCCAGCAGCCAAGGGACTAGCTCCTGCAATGAGCAGTTCTTC.

V is TRBV10-3 and J is TRBJ1-1; 11 positions match TRBD1. Germline trimming cut 6 bases from V and 3 bases from J; bases unmatched to any gene: 3. Germline V lookup: CDR1 ENHRY, CDR2 SYGVKD. There are 14 residues in the CDR3. The CDR3 coding sequence is TGTGCCATCAGGCGGGACAGGGGGGACACTGAAGCTTTCTTT. This gives the protein CAIRRDRGDTEAFF.

The V and J genes are TRBV12-3 or TRBV12-4 and TRBJ2-5, with D possibly matching TRBD1 (6 bases). This CDR3 region has 15 residues. Trimming took 6 bases from V and 2 from J, leaving 16 bases between them. CDR3 in DNA: TGTGCCAGCAGACCAGGCGGACAGAGACAAGAGACCCAGTACTTC. Its translation is CASRPGGQRQETQYF.

This chain joins TRBV5-6 and TRBJ2-2; D is possibly TRBD1 or TRBD2 (5 bases each). This CDR3 has 13 amino acids. In germline, CDR1 is SGHDT, CDR2 YYEEEE. V was pared by 8 bases and J by 0 bases, with 8 bases between. The CDR3 DNA reads as TGTGCCAGTCGGGACGCGAACACCGGGGAGCTGTTTTTT. Protein sequence: CASRDANTGELFF.

The rearrangement uses TRBV3-1 and TRBJ2-1, with 12 nucleotides matching TRBD2. Germline V gene data show CDR1 as LGHDT and CDR2 as YNNKEL (reference sequence). The CDR3 is 15 residues long. Trimming removed 2 bases from V and 7 bases from J; junction bases left unmatched: 3. The CDR3 nucleotides read TGTGCCAGCAGCCAATTTGGACTAGCGGGAAATGAGCAGTTCTTC. Its translation is CASSQFGLAGNEQFF.

This chain connects TRBV6-2 or TRBV6-3 to TRBJ2-3; D unresolved. Trimming removed 2 bases at V and 1 base at J, with 7 bases between. CDR3 length: 14 residues. CDR1 is MNHEY, CDR2 SVGEGT, per germline. This chain's CDR3 is CASSYGEGTDTQYF. The CDR3 DNA reads TGTGCCAGCAGTTACGGTGAGGGCACAGATACGCAGTATTTT.

This clonotype showed up just a few times. The rearrangement uses TRBV5-1 and TRBJ2-1; 9 nucleotides align to TRBD2. CDR1 SGHRS and CDR2 YFSETQ come from the germline V gene. V lost 4 bases and J lost 2; bases outside the gene matches: 10. This CDR3 is 17 amino acids long. The CDR3 DNA sequence: TGCGCCAGCAGCGGGGGGACTAGCCAATCTCCCTACAATGAGCAGTTCTTC. Encoded protein: CASSGGTSQSPYNEQFF.

Turning to this clonotype: A clone one base away is much larger, so this may be a read error. The chain joins TRBV7-2 to TRBJ1-6; D not certain. The CDR3 spans 16 residues. Germline CDR1 is SGHTA and CDR2 is FQGNSA. Here the CDR3 reads CVSSLQTGTYNSPLHF. DNA of the CDR3: TGTGTCAGCAGCTTACAAACTGGAACCTATAATTCACCCCTCCACTTT.

This clonotype appeared a few times. The chain carries TRBV27 and TRBJ2-7; the match to TRBD1 covers 8 bases. With V trimmed by 6 bases and J by 4 bases, 14 bases remained unmatched. Germline CDR1 MNHEY, CDR2 SMNVEV (reference sequence). The length of the CDR3 is 16 residues. The CDR3 region is CASSPYEDRASYEQYF. CDR3 DNA: TGTGCCAGCAGCCCTTATGAGGACAGGGCGTCTTACGAGCAGTACTTC.

The chain is built from TRBV6-2 or TRBV6-3 and TRBJ2-3; D may be TRBD1 (6 bases). In germline, CDR1 is MNHEY, CDR2 SVGEGT. V was cut by 6 bases and J by 0 bases, with 13 bases left in between. There are 15 residues in the CDR3. DNA of the CDR3: TGTGCCAGCAGACCCGACAGGATTAGCACAGATACGCAGTATTTT. Translated, it gives CASRPDRISTDTQYF.

The genes are TRBV3-1 and TRBJ1-5, with D perhaps matching TRBD1 (6 bases). V lost 1 base to trimming and J lost 5 bases, with 12 bases between them. The CDR3 is 15 residues long. Germline lookup yields CDR1 LGHDT and CDR2 YNNKEL (reference sequence). CDR3 amino acids: CASSQGAGAHQPQHF. The CDR3 bases are TGTGCCAGCAGCCAAGGAGCGGGGGCCCATCAGCCCCAGCATTTT.

The sample holds a few counts of this clonotype. A much larger clone is a single base away; this may be a read error. The V and J genes are TRBV20-1 and TRBJ2-5; TRBD2 aligns across 7 bases. CDR3 length equals 16 residues. V gave up 4 bases and J gave up 11 bases; unmatched junction bases: 22. Germline CDR1 and CDR2: DFQATT and SNEGSKA (reference sequence). CDR3 loop: CSAKKLEAGDYNEQYF. In DNA form, the CDR3 reads TGCAGTGCTAAGAAATTGGAGGCGGGGGACTACAATGAGCAGTACTTC.

The chain links TRBV27 to TRBJ2-1; D is unclear. Trimming pared 1 base from V and 0 bases from J, leaving 10 bases between. The CDR3 consists of 16 residues. Germline V CDR1 and CDR2: MNHEY, SMNVEV (reference sequence). CDR3 coding DNA: TGTGCCAGCAGTTTATTGGGCTCAAGCTCCTACAATGAGCAGTTCTTC. Its protein is CASSLLGSSSYNEQFF.

This chain uses TRBV9 with TRBJ1-2; D remains ambiguous. Trimming cost V 0 bases and J 4 bases, with 10 bases left between them. This CDR3 region has 14 residues. Looked up from germline, CDR1 is SGDLS and CDR2 is YYNGEE. In DNA, the CDR3 is TGTGCCAGCAGCGTAGTTAAGGAGGGCTATGGCTACACCTTC. Translating it yields CASSVVKEGYGYTF.

The chain is built from TRBV20-1 and TRBJ2-1; perhaps TRBD1 as D (6 bases). V gave up 3 bases and J gave up 4 bases, with 13 bases separating them. The CDR3 sequence is 14 residues long. Germline lookup yields CDR1 DFQATT and CDR2 SNEGSKA (reference sequence). In nucleotides, the CDR3 is TGCAGTGCTAGCCTGGGGGCAGGGTACAATGAGCAGTTCTTC. Amino acid sequence: CSASLGAGYNEQFF.